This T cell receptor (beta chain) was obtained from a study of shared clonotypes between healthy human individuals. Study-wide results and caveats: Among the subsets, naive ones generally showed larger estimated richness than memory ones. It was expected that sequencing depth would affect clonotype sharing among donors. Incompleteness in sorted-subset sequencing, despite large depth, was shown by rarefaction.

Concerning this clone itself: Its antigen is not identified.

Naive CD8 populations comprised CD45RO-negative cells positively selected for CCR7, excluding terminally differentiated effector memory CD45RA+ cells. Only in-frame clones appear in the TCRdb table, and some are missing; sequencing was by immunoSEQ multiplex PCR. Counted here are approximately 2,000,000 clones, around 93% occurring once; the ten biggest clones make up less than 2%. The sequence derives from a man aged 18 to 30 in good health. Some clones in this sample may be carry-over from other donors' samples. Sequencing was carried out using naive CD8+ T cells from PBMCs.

The CDR3 loop reads CASSQRGTRLYEQYF. For the CDR3, the DNA is TGCGCCAGCAGCCAAAGGGGGACACGCTTGTACGAGCAGTACTTC. The chain carries TRBV4-1 and TRBJ2-7; D perhaps matches TRBD1 (6 bases). CDR1 MGHRA and CDR2 YSYEKL come from the germline V gene. V was shortened by 2 bases and J by 4 bases, with 15 bases between the two germline ends. There are 15 residues in the CDR3.